The entry below gives a single T cell receptor (beta chain) sequence along with its context. The data stem from a study of OX40 agonist ivuxolimab in advanced cancers. The overall study: Three patients had partial responses: one hepatocellular carcinoma, two cutaneous melanoma.

Here immunoSEQ multiplex PCR was the method, and the copy in TCRdb shows in-frame clones only, minus some. The table has over 20,000 clones, roughly 78% seen once. Germline V lookup: CDR1 SGHAT, CDR2 FQNNGV. Between the trimmed V and J ends, which lost 1 base and 5 bases, there was a span of 7 bases. This CDR3 is built from 13 residues. The TCR comes from an adult with an advanced solid tumor such as melanoma, head and neck, liver or kidney cancer. This chain uses TRBV11-2 with TRBJ2-3, with D perhaps assigned TRBD1 or TRBD2 (5 bases each). The specimen was CD4+ or CD8+ T cells sorted from blood, collected in a trial of the OX40 agonist ivuxolimab. DNA for the CDR3: TGTGCCAGCAGCTTAGCGAGGGGAGATACGCAGTATTTT. It yields the protein CASSLARGDTQYF.